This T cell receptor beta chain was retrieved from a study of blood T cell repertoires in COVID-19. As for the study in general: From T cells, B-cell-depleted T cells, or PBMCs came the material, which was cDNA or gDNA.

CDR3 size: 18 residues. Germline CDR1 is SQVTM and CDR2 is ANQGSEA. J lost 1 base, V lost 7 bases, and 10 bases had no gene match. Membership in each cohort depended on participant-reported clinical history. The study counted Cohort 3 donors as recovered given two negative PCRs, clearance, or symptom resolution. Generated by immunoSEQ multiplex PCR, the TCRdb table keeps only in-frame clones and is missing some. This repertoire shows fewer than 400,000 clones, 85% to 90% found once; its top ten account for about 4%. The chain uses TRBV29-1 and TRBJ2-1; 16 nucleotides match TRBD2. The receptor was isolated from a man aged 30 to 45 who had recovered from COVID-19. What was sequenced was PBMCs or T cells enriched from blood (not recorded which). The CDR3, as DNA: TGCAGCGGGGGGGGACTAGCGGGAGGGCCGAGGTCCTACAATGAGCAGTTCTTC. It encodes CSGGGLAGGPRSYNEQFF.